The TCR beta chain under discussion was sequenced for a study of blood T cell repertoires in COVID-19. Study in general: COVID-19 samples from acute and convalescent phases originated in the United States, Italy and Spain.

As handled by the study authors: Amplification from reference gene primers served as the basis for estimated nucleated cell counts. Assay: immunoSEQ multiplex PCR; the TCRdb copy retains only in-frame clones and omits some. Clone size and the V and J calls come from that table; the DNA yielded D and trimming. Here the sample spans some 65,000 clones, 80% to 95% being singletons. CDR1 is SGHRS, CDR2 YFSETQ, per germline. V lost 9 bases, J lost 2 bases, and 17 bases lay in between. The CDR3 is 14 amino acids. Sequencing was performed on peripheral blood. The chain joins TRBV5-1 to TRBJ2-5; D not certain. The sequence derives from a man in his 70s with active COVID-19. The CDR3 spells CATNGGNLQETQYF. The DNA of the CDR3 is TGCGCCACCAATGGCGGTAACCTACAAGAGACCCAGTACTTC.